The TCR beta chain under discussion was sequenced for a study of identical twins. A few counts support this clonotype. TCRdb re-called the 5' RACE reads through MiXCR, storing one row per CDR3 protein. The table lists about 100,000 distinct CDR3 sequences, 5.9% of them singletons. The receptor's source is a woman aged 45-65 years in good health. The sample comprised memory T cells sorted from blood.

The CDR3 DNA is TGTGCCAGCAGCGTAGGGCCAAATACACGCACAGATACGCAGTATTTT. Protein: CASSVGPNTRTDTQYF. The V call is TRBV9, the J call TRBJ2-3; no definite D call. The germline V and J ends were trimmed by 0 bases and 1 base, with 12 bases remaining between them. Germline V gives CDR1 SGDLS, CDR2 YYNGEE. The CDR3 spans 16 residues.